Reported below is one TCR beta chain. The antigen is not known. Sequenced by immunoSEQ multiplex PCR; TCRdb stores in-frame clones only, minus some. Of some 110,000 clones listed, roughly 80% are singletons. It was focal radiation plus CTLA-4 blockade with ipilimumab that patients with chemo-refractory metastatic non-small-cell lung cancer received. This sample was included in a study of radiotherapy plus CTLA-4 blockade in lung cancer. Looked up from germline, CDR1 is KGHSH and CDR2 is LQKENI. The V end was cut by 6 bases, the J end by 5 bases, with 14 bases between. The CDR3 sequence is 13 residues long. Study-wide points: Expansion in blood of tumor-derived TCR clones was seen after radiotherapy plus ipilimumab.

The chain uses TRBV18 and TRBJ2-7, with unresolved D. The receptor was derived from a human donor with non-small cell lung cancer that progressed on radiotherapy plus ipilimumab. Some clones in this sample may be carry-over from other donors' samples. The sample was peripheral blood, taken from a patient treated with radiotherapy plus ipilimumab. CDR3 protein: CASSPERLNEQYF. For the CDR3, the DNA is TGTGCCAGCTCCCCTGAGAGATTAAACGAGCAGTACTTC.